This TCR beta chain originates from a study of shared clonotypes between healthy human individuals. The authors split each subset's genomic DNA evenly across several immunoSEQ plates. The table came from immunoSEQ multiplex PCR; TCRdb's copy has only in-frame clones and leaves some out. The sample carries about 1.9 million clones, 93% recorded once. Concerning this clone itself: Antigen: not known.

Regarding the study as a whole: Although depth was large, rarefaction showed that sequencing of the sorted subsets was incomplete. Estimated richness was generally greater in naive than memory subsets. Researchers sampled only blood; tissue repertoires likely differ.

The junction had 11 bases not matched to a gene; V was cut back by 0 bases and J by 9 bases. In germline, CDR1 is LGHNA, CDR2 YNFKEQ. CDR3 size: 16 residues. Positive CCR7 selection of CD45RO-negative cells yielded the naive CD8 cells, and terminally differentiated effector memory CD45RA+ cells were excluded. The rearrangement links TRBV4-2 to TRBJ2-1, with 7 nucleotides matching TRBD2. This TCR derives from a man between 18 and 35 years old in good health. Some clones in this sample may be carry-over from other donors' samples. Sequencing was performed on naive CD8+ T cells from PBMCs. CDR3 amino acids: CASSQDRRTSYGEQFF. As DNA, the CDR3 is TGTGCCAGCAGCCAAGATCGCCGGACTAGTTATGGTGAGCAGTTCTTC.